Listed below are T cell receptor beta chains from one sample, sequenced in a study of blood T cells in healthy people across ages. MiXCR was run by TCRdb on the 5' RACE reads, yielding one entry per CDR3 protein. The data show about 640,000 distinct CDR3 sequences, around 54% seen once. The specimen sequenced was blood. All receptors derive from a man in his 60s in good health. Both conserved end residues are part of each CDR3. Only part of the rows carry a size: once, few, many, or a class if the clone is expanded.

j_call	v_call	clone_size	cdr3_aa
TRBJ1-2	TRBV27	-	CASSPDRDFFYGYTF
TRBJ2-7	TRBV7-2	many	CASSSAGTGNYEQYF
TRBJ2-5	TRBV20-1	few	CSASGGLARFETQYF
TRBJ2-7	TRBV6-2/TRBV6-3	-	CASSDADRGAEQYF
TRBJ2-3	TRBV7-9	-	CASSHQTGAGDTQYF
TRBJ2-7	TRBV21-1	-	CASTEGPSYEQYF
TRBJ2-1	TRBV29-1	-	CSVDSGTVSYNEQFF
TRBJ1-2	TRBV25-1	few	CASNTSCWVDGYTF
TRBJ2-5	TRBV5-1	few	CASSLSAAGEQYF
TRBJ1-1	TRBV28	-	CASRRGRNTEAFF
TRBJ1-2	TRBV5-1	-	CASSPYPGTEGYTF
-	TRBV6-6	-	CASSQDENIQYF
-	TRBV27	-	CASRNRGETQYF
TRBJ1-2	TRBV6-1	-	CASKTGNYGYTF
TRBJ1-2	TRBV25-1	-	CASSEQVAFGGYTF
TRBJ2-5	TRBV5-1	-	CASSPGLAPGRETQYF
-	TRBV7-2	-	CASSLFGLAGDSQETQYF
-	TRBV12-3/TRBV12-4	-	CASSLAKGAGVKTQYF
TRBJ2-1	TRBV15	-	CATSRTAGGEQFF
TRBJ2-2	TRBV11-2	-	CASSLPDRGPDTGELFF
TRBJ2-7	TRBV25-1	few	CASSEIGQATDEQYF
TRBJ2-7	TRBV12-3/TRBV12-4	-	CASSLRAAGSYEQYF
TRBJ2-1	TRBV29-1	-	CSVEWGEQQFF
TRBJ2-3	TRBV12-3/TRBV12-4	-	CASSIAGADTQYF